Sequencing of this T cell receptor beta chain was carried out in a study of response to subunit inactivated influenza vaccine. TCRdb itself ran the RT-PCR reads through MiXCR, one entry per CDR3 protein. The profile shows 750,000 to 850,000 distinct CDR3 sequences, about 18% of them singletons. CDR1 is SGHTA, CDR2 FQGNSA, per germline. The CDR3 has 17 residues. Trimming pared 0 bases from V and 2 bases from J, leaving 14 bases between. Study-level findings and limits: After each seasonal influenza vaccination, few new T cells are recruited, the authors suggested.

To note about this clonotype: Its antigen is unknown.

The sample here was PBMCs from blood, taken 4 to 6 days after vaccination. The V gene is TRBV7-2, the J gene TRBJ2-1; maybe TRBD1 (6 bases). This TCR came from a man in his fifties who received an inactivated influenza vaccine. The CDR3 is CASSLAQGERTYNEQFF. DNA of the CDR3: TGTGCCAGCAGCTTAGCACAGGGAGAGAGGACCTACAATGAGCAGTTCTTC.